This passage covers 14 T cell receptor beta chains from one sample sequenced in a study of blood T cell repertoires in COVID-19. Libraries were prepared by immunoSEQ multiplex PCR; TCRdb keeps only in-frame clonotypes and omits some of them. The sample contains about 300,000 clones, nearly 90% of which appear only once. Sequenced: PBMCs or T cells enriched from blood (not recorded which). These receptors originate from a woman between 25 and 40 years old who had recovered from COVID-19.

This chain uses TRBV9 with TRBJ1-1; D not certain. Germline V gene sequence: CDR1 SGDLS, CDR2 YYNGEE. This CDR3 has 13 residues. Trimming took 0 bases from V and 3 from J, leaving 6 bases between them. The CDR3 spells CASSVEGDTEAFF. In nucleotides, the CDR3 is TGTGCCAGCAGCGTAGAGGGAGACACTGAAGCTTTCTTT. Combining the CDR3 with reference TRBV9 and TRBJ1-1 gives the whole variable domain DSGVTQTPKHLITATGQRVTLRCSPRSGDLSVYWYQQSLDQGLQFLIQYYNGEERAKGNILERFSAQQFPDLHSELNLSSLELGDSALYFCASSVEGDTEAFFGQGTRLTVV.

This clone is a singleton in its sample. The chain is built from TRBV30 and TRBJ2-7; 7 positions match TRBD1. CDR1 and CDR2 (germline): GTSNPN, SVGIG (reference sequence). The J segment lost 2 bases and the V segment lost 3 bases, leaving 16 bases of the junction unmatched. The CDR3 sequence is 17 residues long. As DNA, the CDR3 is TGTGCCTGGAGGATTCCCCCCGGAAGGGGGCACGCCTACGAGCAGTACTTC. Protein sequence: CAWRIPPGRGHAYEQYF.

The V gene is TRBV5-4, the J gene TRBJ2-7; D is unresolved. This CDR3 has 13 amino acids. With 7 bases removed from V and 0 bases from J, the gap between germline ends came to 11 bases. Germline V lookup: CDR1 SGHNT, CDR2 YYREEE (reference sequence). The CDR3 DNA reads TGTGCCAGCCGCGGAGTTGACTCCTACGAGCAGTACTTC. This sequence encodes CASRGVDSYEQYF.

This chain links TRBV27 with TRBJ2-3; D gene uncertain. This CDR3 spans 13 amino acids. Deletions cut 6 bases from V and 3 bases from J, with 10 bases between. The germline gives CDR1 MNHEY, CDR2 SMNVEV (reference sequence). As DNA, the CDR3 is TGTGCCAGCAGCCGCCCCGGTACAGATACGCAGTATTTT. Its translation is CASSRPGTDTQYF.

This chain connects TRBV7-2 to TRBJ1-6, with a tentative D call TRBD1 (5 bases). This CDR3 region has 17 residues. CDR1 and CDR2 from the germline V gene are SGHTA and FQGNSA. V lost 5 bases to trimming and J lost 3 bases, with 17 bases between them. The CDR3 DNA sequence: TGTGCCAGCAGCCAAAAGACGGGGGGAAACTATAATTCACCCCTCCACTTT. Translating gives CASSQKTGGNYNSPLHF.

This clone was recorded only once. The V gene is TRBV19, the J gene TRBJ1-1; no firm D call. CDR1 and CDR2 (germline): LNHDA, SQIVND (reference sequence). Trimming removed 6 bases from V and 2 bases from J, with 7 bases in between. This CDR3 region has 12 residues. The CDR3 DNA sequence: TGTGCCAGTAGCAGACACAACACTGAAGCTTTCTTT. It is translated as CASSRHNTEAFF.

The chain combines TRBV7-8 with TRBJ1-3, with TRBD1 as a possible D gene (5 bases). From germline, CDR1 is SGHVS and CDR2 FQNEAQ. V was shortened by 3 bases and J by 2 bases, with 14 bases between the two germline ends. The CDR3 is 16 amino acids. The CDR3 spells CASSFRGGRAGNTIYF. The CDR3 bases are TGTGCCAGCAGCTTTCGGGGGGGGAGAGCTGGAAACACCATATATTTT.

This clone was detected only once. This sequence joins TRBV6-5 and TRBJ2-2; D perhaps matches TRBD2 (7 bases). This CDR3 is built from 14 residues. From germline, CDR1 is MNHEY and CDR2 SVGAGI. V gave up 2 bases and J gave up 6 bases, with 10 bases separating them. Here the CDR3 reads CASSYGEGAGELFF. For the CDR3, the DNA is TGTGCCAGCAGTTACGGGGAGGGGGCCGGGGAGCTGTTTTTT.

J is TRBJ2-2 and V is TRBV5-1, with TRBD1 as a possible D gene (6 bases). V lost 2 bases and J lost 7, with 15 bases in between. Germline assignment: CDR1 SGHRS and CDR2 YFSETQ. The CDR3 consists of 15 residues. This CDR3 reads CASSLTGKYVGELFF. DNA of the CDR3: TGCGCCAGCAGCTTAACAGGGAAGTACGTCGGGGAGCTGTTTTTT.

The J gene is TRBJ1-1, the V gene TRBV30; D is perhaps TRBD1 (6 bases). V lost 6 bases and J lost 5, with 19 bases in between. This CDR3 comprises 14 residues. Per the germline V gene, CDR1 is GTSNPN and CDR2 is SVGIG (reference sequence). DNA of the CDR3: TGTGCCTGTCGACTTAACAGGGTAAGAACTGAAGCTTTCTTT. It encodes CACRLNRVRTEAFF.

V and J are TRBV7-8 and TRBJ2-5, with a tentative D call TRBD2 (5 bases). Trimming cost V 5 bases and J 5 bases, with 18 bases left between them. The CDR3 extends over 15 amino acids. Germline V gene sequence: CDR1 SGHVS, CDR2 FQNEAQ. The CDR3 sequence: CASSRVQLDGETQYF. The CDR3 DNA follows: TGTGCCAGCAGCCGAGTCCAACTAGATGGTGAGACCCAGTACTTC.

The chain couples TRBV3-1 (or the pseudogene TRBV3-2) to TRBJ1-5; weak D call: TRBD1 (6 bases). Germline CDR1 LGHDT, CDR2 YNNKEL (reference sequence). The CDR3 totals 17 residues. Trimming removed 4 bases at V and 3 bases at J, with 19 bases between. CDR3: CASSLGARGTANQPQHF. The DNA of the CDR3 is TGTGCCAGCAGCCTCGGGGCTAGGGGGACGGCCAATCAGCCCCAGCATTTT.

The rearrangement uses TRBV6-1 and TRBJ1-1; D is unresolved. This CDR3 comprises 13 residues. V was clipped by 2 bases and J by 7 bases, with 11 bases between them. From germline, CDR1 is MNHNS and CDR2 SASEGT. The CDR3 sequence is CASSERAGLEAFF. The CDR3 nucleotides are TGTGCCAGCAGTGAACGAGCAGGCCTTGAAGCTTTCTTT.

J is TRBJ2-1 and V is TRBV3-1 (or the pseudogene TRBV3-2); 8 bases are a match to TRBD2. The CDR3 consists of 16 residues. V was pared by 2 bases and J by 6 bases, with 9 bases of the junction left unmatched. CDR1 and CDR2 (germline): LGHDT, YNNKEL (reference sequence). The CDR3 nucleotides read TGTGCCAGCAGCCAAACCAGCGGGGGAGCCCGCAATGAGCAGTTCTTC. Its protein is CASSQTSGGARNEQFF.